Given below is one T cell receptor beta chain in context. Its antigen is as yet unknown. One entry per CDR3 protein, called by TCRdb with MiXCR from the 5' RACE reads. The table lists roughly 450,000 distinct CDR3 sequences, approximately 26% of them singletons. The data derive from a study of CD8 T cells in ankylosing spondylitis. The study's findings and limits: CD8+ disease-linked clones were present at relatively low frequencies in blood. Blood of patients with ankylosing spondylitis appeared to be characterized by a TCR beta motif of about 8 highly homologous variants.

From germline, CDR1 is SGHTS and CDR2 YDEGEE. This CDR3 comprises 14 residues. Trimming left V 6 bases short and J 2 bases short, with 14 bases between. The TCR sequence derives from a male donor with ankylosing spondylitis. This sequence joins TRBV5-8 and TRBJ1-2; D is uncertain. The sequenced material came from blood, either unsorted or a sorted T cell fraction (not recorded which). The CDR3 loop reads CASILWRKNYGYTF. CDR3 sequence (DNA): TGTGCCAGCATCCTGTGGCGGAAGAACTATGGCTACACCTTC. Supplemented by reference TRBV5-8 and TRBJ1-2, the full variable domain reads EAGVTQSPTHLIKTRGQQATLRCSPISGHTSVYWYQQALGLGLQFLLWYDEGEERNRGNFPPRFSGRQFPNYSSELNVNALELEDSALYLCASILWRKNYGYTFGSGTRLTVV.